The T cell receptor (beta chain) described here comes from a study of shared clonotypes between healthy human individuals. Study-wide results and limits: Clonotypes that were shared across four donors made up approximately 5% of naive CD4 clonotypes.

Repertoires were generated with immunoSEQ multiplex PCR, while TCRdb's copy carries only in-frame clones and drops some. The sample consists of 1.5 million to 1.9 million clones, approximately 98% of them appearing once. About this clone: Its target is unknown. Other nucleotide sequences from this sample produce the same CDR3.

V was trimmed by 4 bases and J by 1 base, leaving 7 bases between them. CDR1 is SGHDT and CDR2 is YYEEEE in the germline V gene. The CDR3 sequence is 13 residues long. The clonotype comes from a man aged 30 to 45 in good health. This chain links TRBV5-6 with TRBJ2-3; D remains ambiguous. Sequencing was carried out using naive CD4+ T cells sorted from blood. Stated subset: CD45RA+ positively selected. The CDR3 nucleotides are TGTGCCAGCAGCCTCGGTCGCACAGATACGCAGTATTTT. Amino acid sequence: CASSLGRTDTQYF.